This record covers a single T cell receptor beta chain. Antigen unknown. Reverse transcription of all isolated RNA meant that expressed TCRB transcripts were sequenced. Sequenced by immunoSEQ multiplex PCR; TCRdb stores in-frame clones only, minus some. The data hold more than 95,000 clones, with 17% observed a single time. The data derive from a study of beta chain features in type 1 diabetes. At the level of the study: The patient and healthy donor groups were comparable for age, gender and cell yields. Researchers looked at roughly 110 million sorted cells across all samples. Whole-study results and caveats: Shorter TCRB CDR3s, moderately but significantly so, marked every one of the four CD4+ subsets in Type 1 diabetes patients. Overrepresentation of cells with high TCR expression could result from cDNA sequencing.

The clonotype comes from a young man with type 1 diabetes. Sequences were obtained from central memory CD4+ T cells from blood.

In DNA, the CDR3 is TGTGCCAGCAGCTTACTAGCGGGAGGCCACGAGCAGTACTTC. Encoded protein: CASSLLAGGHEQYF. The chain has TRBV7-2 and TRBJ2-7; 11 bases align to TRBD2. J gave up 5 bases and V 2 bases, and 2 bases lay outside the gene matches. This CDR3 is built from 14 residues. Germline CDR1 is SGHTA and CDR2 is FQGNSA.